This T cell receptor (beta chain) was obtained from a study of cytomegalovirus exposure and HLA in healthy donors. The table came from immunoSEQ multiplex PCR; TCRdb's copy has only in-frame clones and leaves some out. The sample shows some 250,000 clones, 90% of them seen only once. CDR1 is SGHRS and CDR2 is YFSETQ in the germline V gene. V was clipped by 0 bases and J by 2 bases; unmatched bases: 4. This CDR3 has 15 amino acids. The specimen was PBMCs. The receptor was derived from a woman in her twenties or thirties in good health and CMV-seronegative. The V and J genes are TRBV5-1 and TRBJ2-5; 7 bases fit TRBD1. In DNA form, the CDR3 reads TGCGCCAGCAGCTTGGGTGGCAGGGGGCAAGAGACCCAGTACTTC. This codes for CASSLGGRGQETQYF.